This record covers a single TCR beta chain. The antigen remains undetermined. Other DNA variants within this sample encode the same CDR3. The sample is drawn from a study of cytomegalovirus exposure and HLA in healthy donors. PCR used 60 Vbeta primers and 13 Jbeta primers. Libraries were prepared by immunoSEQ multiplex PCR; TCRdb keeps only in-frame clonotypes and omits some of them. The data contain around 210,000 clones, around 80% of them seen just once; the ten biggest clones take up approximately 0.47%. V dropped 4 bases and J dropped 2 bases, with 13 bases sitting between them. Germline V gives CDR1 KGHSH, CDR2 LQKENI. This CDR3 is 15 amino acids long. The study, taken as a whole, reports: Across donors, presence/absence analyses took sequencing depth to be roughly uniform. Later on, analysis showed that most CMV-associated TCR beta chains appeared to be HLA-restricted. Some TCR beta chains (approximately 180 of them) were listed as cytomegalovirus-associated.

The sample was PBMCs. The receptor was derived from a boy between 5 and 17 years old in good health and CMV-seronegative. The chain uses TRBV18 and TRBJ2-3, with D tentatively TRBD1 (6 bases). The CDR3 region has the DNA TGTGCCAGCTCACAGAACAGGGAAGTCACAGATACGCAGTATTTT. The encoded protein is CASSQNREVTDTQYF.